A single sample gave rise to the 26 T cell receptor beta chains below, sequenced in a study of T-cell reconstitution after alpha-beta-depleted transplantation in children. TCRbeta library construction was performed incorporating unique molecular identifiers. TCRdb reprocessed the PCR reads with MiXCR, giving one entry per CDR3 protein. The table has 120,000 or so distinct CDR3 sequences, 20% to 25% seen once. This material consisted of PBMCs, mostly from graft donor cells, taken 180 days after TCRalphabeta/CD19-depleted stem cell transplant. The receptors shown here come from a male patient under 10 years old who had a stem cell transplant for chronic granulomatous disease, so the T cells may come from the graft donor.

The gene calls are TRBV11-1 and TRBJ2-3; 11 bases are a match to TRBD2. Trimming took 4 bases from V and 0 from J; bases not matched to a gene: 15. CDR1 SGHAT and CDR2 FQDESV come from the germline V gene (reference sequence). The CDR3 is 20 amino acids. CDR3 nucleotides: TGTGCCAGCAGCTCACGCCATGGGACTAGCGGAGTCCCTAGCACAGATACGCAGTATTTT. Residues: CASSSRHGTSGVPSTDTQYF.

The chain is built from TRBV5-5 and TRBJ1-5; D gene uncertain. Trimming shortened V by 0 bases and J by 8 bases, and 9 bases separated the two germline ends. This CDR3 contains 13 residues. The V gene's germline CDR1 is SGHKS and CDR2 YYEKEE (reference sequence). CDR3 coding DNA: TGTGCCAGCAGCTTGGTACCTCAGGAGCCCCAGCATTTT. Encoded protein: CASSLVPQEPQHF.

This clonotype was detected ten times or more. This chain joins TRBV20-1 and TRBJ1-2, with D possibly matching TRBD1 (6 bases). Trimming took off 2 bases at V and 5 bases at J, with 18 bases between the two ends. This CDR3 is 15 amino acids long. In germline, CDR1 is DFQATT, CDR2 SNEGSKA (reference sequence). The CDR3 protein is CSARSSGGRWYGYTF. In DNA form, the CDR3 reads TGCAGTGCTAGATCGTCCGGGGGCAGATGGTATGGCTACACCTTC.

This clonotype was detected many times. The CDR3 DNA is TGTGCCAGCAGCCCTGGGGGGACAGGGCTTGAAAAACTGTTTTTT. Encoded protein: CASSPGGTGLEKLFF. The chain couples TRBV12-3 or TRBV12-4 to TRBJ1-4; 9 positions match TRBD1. CDR3 length: 15 amino acids. After removal of 6 bases from V and 7 bases from J, the junction contained 9 bases not matched to a gene.

Comment on this clonotype: A read error may explain this, as a much larger clone is one base away. As DNA, the CDR3 is TGCGCCATCAGCCATGGGACAGTTACTGAAGCTTTCTTT. Translation gives CAISHGTVTEAFF. The rearrangement uses TRBV4-3 and TRBJ1-1; 7 bases are a match to TRBD1. This CDR3 has 13 residues. Germline values: CDR1 LGHNA, CDR2 YSLEER.

This clonotype came up a few times. The chain employs TRBV5-1 and TRBJ2-1; D remains ambiguous. Between the trimmed V and J ends, which lost 0 bases and 5 bases, there was a span of 9 bases. Germline assignment: CDR1 SGHRS and CDR2 YFSETQ. This CDR3 has 14 residues. CDR3 in DNA: TGCGCCAGCAGCTTGGAGGGCCGCGACAATGAGCAGTTCTTC. It encodes CASSLEGRDNEQFF.

This chain uses TRBV20-1 with TRBJ2-5; D remains unclear. Germline-derived CDR1 and CDR2 are DFQATT and SNEGSKA (reference sequence). The length of the CDR3 is 11 residues. The germline V and J ends were trimmed by 6 bases and 3 bases, with 8 bases remaining between them. This CDR3 reads CSAMVKETQYF. Here the CDR3 DNA reads TGCAGTGCCATGGTCAAAGAGACCCAGTACTTC.

This rearrangement joins TRBV12-3 or TRBV12-4 to TRBJ2-2; D may be TRBD1 (6 bases). The ends were cut back, 7 bases at V and 3 bases at J, with 15 bases in the middle. The CDR3 has 15 amino acids. Here the CDR3 DNA reads TGTGCCAGCATTCTAGACAGGTTTGACACCGGGGAGCTGTTTTTT. Its translation: CASILDRFDTGELFF.

The genes are TRBV6-2 or TRBV6-3 and TRBJ2-5; D may match TRBD1 or TRBD2 (6 bases each). Germline V lookup: CDR1 MNHEY, CDR2 SVGEGT. CDR3 length: 14 amino acids. V shed 3 bases and J shed 5 bases, with 13 bases lying between them. The CDR3 region has the DNA TGTGCCAGCAGTTATCCGGGGGCCGGGGAGACCCAGTACTTC. Protein: CASSYPGAGETQYF.

In this sample, this clonotype turned up many times. The chain is built from TRBV5-5 and TRBJ2-3; D ambiguous. V was trimmed by 5 bases and J by 0 bases, leaving 13 bases between them. Germline V gene data show CDR1 as SGHKS and CDR2 as YYEKEE (reference sequence). There are 15 residues in the CDR3. The CDR3 coding sequence is TGTGCCAGCAGGGTCCAAGAACCAAGCACAGATACGCAGTATTTT. Its translation: CASRVQEPSTDTQYF.

This clonotype was observed a handful of times. The chain couples TRBV12-3 or TRBV12-4 to TRBJ2-2; 7 positions match TRBD1. The V segment lost 5 bases and the J segment 2 bases; nucleotides outside the gene matches: 8. CDR3 length equals 16 residues. CDR3: CASSPRGLINTGELFF. In DNA form, the CDR3 reads TGTGCCAGCAGTCCGAGGGGGCTTATCAACACCGGGGAGCTGTTTTTT.

This chain uses TRBV7-7 with TRBJ2-2; no reliable D call. The CDR3 consists of 15 residues. Germline-derived CDR1 and CDR2 are SSHAT and FNYEAQ (reference sequence). V was shortened by 5 bases and J by 0 bases, with 10 bases between the two germline ends. CDR3 nucleotide sequence: TGTGCCAGCAGCCCTGGGTGGGCGAACACCGGGGAGCTGTTTTTT. It yields the protein CASSPGWANTGELFF.

This clonotype was observed a few times. For the CDR3, the DNA is TGTGCCAGCTCACCGGGACGGCAGAACACTGAAGCTTTCTTT. This encodes CASSPGRQNTEAFF. This rearrangement joins TRBV18 to TRBJ1-1, with D possibly being TRBD1 (5 bases). Trimming shortened V by 3 bases and J by 1 base, and 9 bases separated the two germline ends. Germline V gene data show CDR1 as KGHSH and CDR2 as LQKENI. CDR3 length: 14 residues. The variable domain in full, with the rest retrieved from reference TRBV18 and TRBJ1-1, is NAGVMQNPRHLVRRRGQEARLRCSPMKGHSHVYWYRQLPEEGLKFMVYLQKENIIDESGMPKERFSAEFPKEGPSILRIQQVVRGDSAAYFCASSPGRQNTEAFFGQGTRLTVV.

This clonotype was found many times. The chain uses TRBV9 and TRBJ2-1, with 7 bases identical to TRBD1. The CDR3 consists of 15 residues. From germline, CDR1 is SGDLS and CDR2 YYNGEE. V dropped 2 bases and J dropped 6; count of bases not matched to a gene: 8. The chain's CDR3 is CASSVLDRSSNEQFF. CDR3 coding DNA: TGTGCCAGCAGCGTCCTGGACAGGTCGAGCAATGAGCAGTTCTTC.

V gene TRBV20-1 combines with J gene TRBJ2-7, with TRBD2 matching 12 bases. Germline V CDR1 and CDR2: DFQATT, SNEGSKA (reference sequence). The trim removed 2 bases at V and 5 bases at J, leaving 7 bases unmatched. This CDR3 contains 15 residues. The CDR3 is CSARQLTSGRNEQYF. The CDR3 DNA follows: TGCAGTGCTAGACAATTAACTAGCGGGAGGAACGAGCAGTACTTC.

This clonotype has just a few counts. The chain joins TRBV7-3 to TRBJ2-6; possible D gene TRBD2, 6 bases. This CDR3 has 16 residues. The germline V gene encodes CDR1 SGHTA and CDR2 FQGTGA. The V end lost 3 bases, the J end lost 2 bases, and 11 bases lay between the germline ends. In DNA, the CDR3 is TGTGCCAGCAGCTTCACAACGGGAGCTGGGGCCAACGTCCTGACTTTC. Its translation is CASSFTTGAGANVLTF. Combining the CDR3 with reference TRBV7-3 and TRBJ2-6 gives the whole variable domain GAGVSQTPSNKVTEKGKYVELRCDPISGHTALYWYRQSLGQGPEFLIYFQGTGAADDSGLPNDRFFAVRPEGSVSTLKIQRTERGDSAVYLCASSFTTGAGANVLTFGAGSRLTVL.

In its sample, this clonotype was seen many times. The chain employs TRBV7-8 and TRBJ1-1; a possible D gene is TRBD1 (6 bases). The germline V gene has CDR1 SGHVS and CDR2 FQNEAQ. The germline V and J ends were trimmed by 5 bases and 8 bases, with 18 bases remaining between them. This CDR3 spans 14 amino acids. CDR3 in amino acids: CASSQRQAPTEAFF. The DNA for the CDR3 is TGTGCCAGCAGCCAACGACAGGCTCCAACAGAAGCTTTCTTT.

The chain combines TRBV7-2 with TRBJ2-7; the D is unclear. Trimming took off 1 base at V and 2 bases at J, with 9 bases between the two ends. CDR1 is SGHTA, CDR2 FQGNSA, per germline. This CDR3 is built from 14 residues. CDR3 nucleotide sequence: TGTGCCAGCAGCTTAGGCTCTGGGACCTACGAGCAGTACTTC. This gives the protein CASSLGSGTYEQYF.

This clonotype was counted ten times or more. The chain couples TRBV5-1 to TRBJ1-6; perhaps TRBD1 as D (5 bases). Trimming shortened V by 4 bases and J by 6 bases, and 11 bases separated the two germline ends. The CDR3 has 14 amino acids. Per germline, CDR1 SGHRS and CDR2 YFSETQ. The CDR3 bases are TGCGCCAGCAGCCCCGACAGCTCTAATTCACCCCTCCACTTT. This translates into CASSPDSSNSPLHF.

This clonotype was seen repeatedly, ten times or more. This chain links TRBV25-1 with TRBJ1-2; possibly TRBD1 for D (6 bases). The CDR3 contains 11 residues. From germline, CDR1 is MGHDK and CDR2 SYGVNS. V was cut by 8 bases and J by 5 bases, with 9 bases left in between. The CDR3 loop reads CASWTEYGYTF. CDR3 nucleotides: TGTGCCAGCTGGACAGAATATGGCTACACCTTC.

Notes on this clonotype: At one end the junction does not follow the germline gene, possibly because of a read error. The chain recombines TRBV7-2 with TRBJ2-5; 8 nucleotides agree with TRBD2. The CDR3 has 12 amino acids. CDR1 and CDR2 from the germline V gene are SGHTA and FQGNSA. This CDR3 is CASSLLKRGRFF. The CDR3 coding sequence is TGTGCCAGCAGCTTACTGAAGCGGGGGCGTTTTTTC.

This clonotype was observed at least ten times. CDR3 DNA sequence: TGTGCCAGCAGTCTCAGACGACAACGGAACACTGAAGCTTTCTTT. Its protein is CASSLRRQRNTEAFF. The chain combines TRBV27 with TRBJ1-1; D unresolved. The length of the CDR3 is 15 residues. The germline V gene has CDR1 MNHEY and CDR2 SMNVEV (reference sequence). Trimming took off 5 bases at V and 1 base at J, with 14 bases between the two ends.

This clonotype was picked up a small number of times. The chain is built from TRBV12-3 or TRBV12-4 and TRBJ1-1, with D perhaps TRBD1 (6 bases). The CDR3 loop spans 13 amino acids. Trimming cost V 4 bases and J 5 bases, with 11 bases left between them. CDR3 loop: CASSWTAWTEAFF. The CDR3 region has the DNA TGTGCCAGCAGTTGGACAGCGTGGACTGAAGCTTTCTTT.

This clonotype appeared a few times. This chain links TRBV5-8 with TRBJ2-1; 9 positions match TRBD2. This CDR3 has 16 residues. The germline V gene has CDR1 SGHTS and CDR2 YDEGEE. Trimming took 4 bases from V and 0 from J; bases not matched to a gene: 5. CDR3 nucleotide sequence: TGTGCCAGCAGCAGCGGGAGGCTGGGCTCCTACAATGAGCAGTTCTTC. Its protein is CASSSGRLGSYNEQFF. The complete variable domain, with remaining parts taken from reference TRBV5-8 and TRBJ2-1, reads EAGVTQSPTHLIKTRGQQATLRCSPISGHTSVYWYQQALGLGLQFLLWYDEGEERNRGNFPPRFSGRQFPNYSSELNVNALELEDSALYLCASSSGRLGSYNEQFFGPGTRLTVL.

V and J are TRBV6-1 and TRBJ2-5; no reliable D call. V gave up 6 bases and J gave up 4 bases, with 12 bases separating them. From germline, CDR1 is MNHNS and CDR2 SASEGT. The CDR3 has 13 residues. The CDR3 nucleotides are TGTGCCAGCAGAGCACCGGCCCGAGAGACCCAGTACTTC. Protein product: CASRAPARETQYF.

This chain links TRBV7-2 with TRBJ1-1, with D maybe TRBD1 (6 bases). The germline gives CDR1 SGHTA, CDR2 FQGNSA. With 5 bases removed from V and 5 bases from J, the gap between germline ends came to 24 bases. There are 17 residues in the CDR3. The CDR3 spells CASSLGVGGARMTEAFF. In DNA form, the CDR3 reads TGTGCCAGCAGCCTCGGGGTGGGGGGCGCACGAATGACTGAAGCTTTCTTT.